This TCR beta chain was obtained from a study of Graves' ophthalmopathy and Graves' hyperthyroidism. Background on the study: Cases classed as stable hyperthyroidism had no ophthalmopathy within 18 months of follow-up. Points from the study as a whole: Ophthalmopathy progression was predicted by the model at about 70% sensitivity and approximately 73% specificity.

V lost 2 bases and J lost 6, with 11 bases in between. CDR1 DFQATT and CDR2 SNEGSKA come from the germline V gene (reference sequence). CDR3 length equals 14 residues. Investigators amplified TCR beta CDR3 regions from RNA transcripts. RT-PCR in the first round used HTBI primers; a second-round multiplex PCR followed. TCRdb itself ran the multiplex PCR reads through MiXCR, one entry per CDR3 protein. Of 1 million to 1.3 million distinct CDR3 sequences in the sample, roughly 35% are singletons; the top ten hold around 10%. Many counts were recorded for this clonotype. Its antigen remains unidentified. The sequenced sample was peripheral blood or thyroid tissue (not recorded which). The TCR was taken from an adult man with Graves' hyperthyroidism. The chain uses TRBV20-1 and TRBJ1-6; D unresolved. The chain's CDR3 is CSARLKGSNSPLHF. The CDR3 nucleotides are TGCAGTGCTAGATTAAAGGGTTCTAATTCACCCCTCCACTTT.